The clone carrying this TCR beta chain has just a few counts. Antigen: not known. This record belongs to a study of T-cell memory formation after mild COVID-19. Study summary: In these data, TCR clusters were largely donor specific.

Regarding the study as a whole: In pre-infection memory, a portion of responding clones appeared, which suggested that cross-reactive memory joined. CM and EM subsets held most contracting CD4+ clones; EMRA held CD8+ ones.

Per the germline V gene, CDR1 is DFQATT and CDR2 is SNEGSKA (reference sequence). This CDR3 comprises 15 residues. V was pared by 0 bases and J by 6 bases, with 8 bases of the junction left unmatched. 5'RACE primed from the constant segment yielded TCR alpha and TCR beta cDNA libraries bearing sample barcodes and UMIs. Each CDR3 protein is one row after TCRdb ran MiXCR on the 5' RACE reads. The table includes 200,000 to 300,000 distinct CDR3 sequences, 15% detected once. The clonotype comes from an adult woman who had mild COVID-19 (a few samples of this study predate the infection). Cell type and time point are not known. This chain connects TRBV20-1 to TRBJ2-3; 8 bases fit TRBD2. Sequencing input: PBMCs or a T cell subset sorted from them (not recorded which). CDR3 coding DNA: TGCAGTGCTAGAGATAGGGCCAGCGGGGGTGATACGCAGTATTTT. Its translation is CSARDRASGGDTQYF.